The clone carrying this TCR beta chain has a handful of counts. Its antigen is undetermined. cDNA libraries for TCR beta contained unique molecular identifiers. TCRdb re-analysed the PCR reads in MiXCR, keeping a single row per CDR3 protein. The sample shows 430,000 or so distinct CDR3 sequences, 39% of them seen only once. These data belong to a study of post-analysis software for immune sequencing data. Study-level findings and limits: Multiple sclerosis patients showed significantly lower normalized Chao1 diversity than controls did. There were five TRBV segments more frequent in patients than controls, and TRBV5-6, TRBV5-1 and TRBV20-1 were among them. Strong co-clustering by F measure was evident for samples that had been prepared in the same batch.

Germline-derived CDR1 and CDR2 are DFQATT and SNEGSKA (reference sequence). The V and J ends lost 0 bases and 3 bases respectively, with 15 bases between them. The CDR3 has 15 amino acids. The V and J genes are TRBV20-1 and TRBJ2-7; possible D gene TRBD2, 6 bases. The sequencing sample was made of blood. The source of this sequence is a girl aged 2-10 years with multiple sclerosis. The CDR3 sequence: CSARDNPSANYEQYF. The CDR3 nucleotides read TGCAGTGCTAGAGATAACCCTAGCGCCAACTACGAGCAGTACTTC.